Included here is one T cell receptor (beta chain) sequence, with context. This clonotype was detected many times. It has no known antigen specificity. There are no base qualities to consult, and no much larger clone falls within one base. From the germline V gene (reference sequence), CDR1 is LNHDA and CDR2 is SQIVND. Spanning cysteine to phenylalanine, the CDR3 consists of 15 amino acids. Here the CDR3 DNA is all that survives: 45 bases in frame from base 1. At the junction V is shortened by 8 bases and J by 5 bases; bases outside the gene matches: 13. Ophthalmopathy patients had moderately to severely active disease, Clinical Activity Score of at least 3, NOSPECS grade of at least 4, and duration under 3 months. Exclusion was applied to patients with uncontrolled infections, other autoimmune diseases, pregnancy or lactation. Diagnoses relied on clinical symptoms, serum thyroxine and TRAb, thyroid ultrasound and orbital computed tomography. Ficoll-Paque density gradient centrifugation was used to isolate PBMCs from about 9.4 ml of fresh peripheral blood. Total RNA was extracted with Trizol reagent, and quality was checked on an Agilent 2100 Bioanalyzer.

This record comes from a study of T cells in Graves' hyperthyroidism and ophthalmopathy (dated 2019 in TCRdb). Context from the whole study: Peripheral blood samples were taken at initial diagnosis, before any treatment was given. The paper reports TCR Vbeta CDR3 sequencing of over 130 peripheral blood samples: under 45 ophthalmopathy, about 75 hyperthyroidism and around 17 progressor patients. To identify distinguishing TCR V-J signatures, a discovery cohort of about 100 patients was used, comprising fewer than 45 with Graves' ophthalmopathy and 57 with stable Graves' hyperthyroidism. An independent validation cohort of around 19 hyperthyroidism patients and approximately 15 patients who later progressed to ophthalmopathy tested prospective prediction of ophthalmopathy. Once sampling was done, hyperthyroidism patients were given methimazole at a starting dose of 30 mg daily, whereas ophthalmopathy patients were given high-dose intravenous methylprednisolone. For training and testing, the roughly 100 patients in the discovery cohort were randomly divided in a 7:3 ratio. Thyroid tissue and blood T-cell repertoires from about six Graves' hyperthyroidism patients were also compared in the study.

The TCR beta CDR3 regions were amplified from the RNA transcripts. The TCR CDR3 was subjected to a first round of RT-PCR using the HTBI primer set and the Qiagen OneStep RT-PCR kit. A second multiplex PCR round built the libraries, followed by size selection and purification. Paired-end sequencing of the libraries was performed with 100 bp reads on an Illumina HiSeq2000. For the original study's pipeline: SOAPnuke was used to process the raw data, removing reads that contained adapters or uncalled bases, had a mean Phred below 15, or lacked an exact match to the constant primer or identifier. COPE v1.2.5 was used to merge high-quality paired reads, and clonotypes were defined as unique nucleotide sequences. MiTCR v1.1 was used to align clonotypes to the IMGT TRBV, TRBD and TRBJ reference segments. Only V-J combinations with frequency above 0.0001, covering about 99% of repertoires, were analysed. The TCS score was defined as the ratio of F50 (clonal expansion) to E x V (chaos), calculated using BLOSUM62-based TCRdist between CDR3 peptides within each V-J. Welch's t-statistics and random forest reduced 514 V-J features to about 12, which were used in a naive Bayes classifier (R e1071). Through fastp at Q25 and MiXCR, TCRdb rebuilt clones from the public reads, retaining in-frame beta chains. One record per CDR3 amino acid sequence lists the most common genes and DNA. The V and J calls follow TCRdb's processing rather than the paper's. Counted in this sample were some 350,000 distinct CDR3 sequences; about 15% of them appeared once. The ten largest clones capture about 21% of the sample.

Overall results and qualifications from the work: A 13 V-J signature model separated ophthalmopathy from stable hyperthyroidism, with 87.88% sensitivity and around 84% specificity in cross-validation and 80%/75% in testing. Most expanded thyroid clonotypes (frequency above 0.001) were also found in blood, which suggests that blood repertoires may mirror thyroid immune responses. In validation, the model predicted progression to ophthalmopathy a median of approximately 6.3 months before onset, with over 55% sensitivity and about 72% specificity. Sample size was not statistically predetermined, and investigators were not blinded to group allocation.

The V and J genes are TRBV19 and TRBJ2-5, and 8 junctional nucleotides match TRBD1. The sample consisted of blood. The receptor was isolated from a woman aged 55 to 70 with Graves' ophthalmopathy. The nucleotide sequence is given as TGTGCCAGTTCACAAGGACAGGGAGTTATCGAGACCCAGTACTTC. This is translated as CASSQGQGVIETQYF.